The 2 T cell receptor beta chains in this list originate from one sample, sequenced in a study of blood T cells in healthy people across ages. A J-beta primer mix and a sample-barcoded 5' primer were used in a second PCR of about 7 to 12 cycles. TCRdb recomputed calls from the 5' RACE reads with MiXCR, one row per CDR3 protein. Of 1.5 million to 2 million distinct CDR3 sequences in the sample, about two fifths are singletons; the top ten hold 20% to 25%. Sequencing was performed on blood. The receptor set was obtained from a human donor in good health.

The rearrangement joins TRBV14 to TRBJ2-1, with TRBD1 as a possible D gene (6 bases). Germline assignment: CDR1 SGHDN and CDR2 FVKESK. Between the trimmed V and J ends, which lost 2 bases and 10 bases, there was a span of 9 bases. This CDR3 is 12 amino acids long. The CDR3 DNA is TGTGCCAGCAGCCAACCCGGGACAGAGCAGTTCTTC. It is translated as CASSQPGTEQFF.

In its sample, this clonotype was seen a few times. The CDR3, as DNA: TGCGCCAGCAGCTACACACAGGGATCCGGCAAGACCCAGTACTTC. It is translated as CASSYTQGSGKTQYF. The gene calls are TRBV5-1 and TRBJ2-5; possibly TRBD1 for D (6 bases). This CDR3 spans 15 amino acids. Trimming cost V 3 bases and J 6 bases, with 18 bases left between them. Germline V CDR1 and CDR2: SGHRS, YFSETQ.